The source of this TCR beta chain is a study of T cells in Graves' hyperthyroidism and ophthalmopathy. In regard to this clonotype: Antigen: not known.

Patients having uncontrolled infection, another autoimmune disease, pregnancy or lactation were not included. Diagnostic assessment was based on clinical symptoms, serum thyroxine and TRAb, thyroid ultrasound and orbital computed tomography. Broader study findings: Using 13 V-J features, a model discriminated ophthalmopathy from stable hyperthyroidism. A median 6.5 months before onset, the model predicted ophthalmopathy.

RNA transcripts were the template for amplifying TCR beta CDR3 regions. HTBI primers were the set used in a first-round RT-PCR of the TCR CDR3. TCRdb independently ran MiXCR on the multiplex PCR reads; one entry per CDR3 protein. The data contain 96,000 or so distinct CDR3 sequences, 51% of them singletons. Trimming cost V 7 bases and J 4 bases; bases outside gene matches: 14. The germline V gene encodes CDR1 DFQATT and CDR2 SNEGSKA (reference sequence). The CDR3 contains 15 residues. The TCR comes from a woman aged 40 to 55 with Graves' hyperthyroidism. The genes are TRBV20-1 and TRBJ2-7; 9 positions match TRBD1. Source material: blood. DNA for the CDR3: TGCAGTGTAGGGGGACAGGGAGGGAAAGGTTACGAGCAGTACTTC. Amino acid sequence: CSVGGQGGKGYEQYF.